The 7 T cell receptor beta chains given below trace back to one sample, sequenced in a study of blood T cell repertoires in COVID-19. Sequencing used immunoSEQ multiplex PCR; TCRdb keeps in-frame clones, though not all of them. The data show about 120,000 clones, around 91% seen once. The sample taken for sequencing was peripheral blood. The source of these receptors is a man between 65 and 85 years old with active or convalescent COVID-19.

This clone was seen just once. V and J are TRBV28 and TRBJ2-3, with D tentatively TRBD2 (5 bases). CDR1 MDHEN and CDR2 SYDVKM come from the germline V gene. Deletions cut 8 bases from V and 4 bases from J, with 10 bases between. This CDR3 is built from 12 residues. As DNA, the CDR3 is TGTGCCAGCGAAGGGCGGGCAGATACGCAGTATTTT. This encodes CASEGRADTQYF.

The CDR3 sequence: CASSYSRGGYEQYF. CDR3 nucleotide sequence: TGTGCCAGCAGTTACTCCCGGGGGGGCTACGAGCAGTACTTC. V gene TRBV6-5 combines with J gene TRBJ2-7, with 8 bases identical to TRBD2. Per the germline V gene, CDR1 is MNHEY and CDR2 is SVGAGI. With 0 bases clipped from V and 3 bases from J, the junction kept 1 base outside the gene matches. The length of the CDR3 is 14 residues.

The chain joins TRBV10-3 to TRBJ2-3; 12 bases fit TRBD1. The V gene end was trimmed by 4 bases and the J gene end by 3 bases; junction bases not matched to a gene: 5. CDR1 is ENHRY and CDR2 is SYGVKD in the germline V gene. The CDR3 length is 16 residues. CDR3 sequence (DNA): TGTGCCATCAGTGCCGGGACAGGGGGCCAAACAGATACGCAGTATTTT. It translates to CAISAGTGGQTDTQYF.

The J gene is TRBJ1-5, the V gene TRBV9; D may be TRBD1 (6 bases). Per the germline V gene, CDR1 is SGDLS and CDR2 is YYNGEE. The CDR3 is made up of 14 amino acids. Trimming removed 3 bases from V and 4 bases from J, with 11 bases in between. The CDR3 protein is CASSEGDHNQPQHF. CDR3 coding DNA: TGTGCCAGCAGCGAGGGGGACCATAATCAGCCCCAGCATTTT.

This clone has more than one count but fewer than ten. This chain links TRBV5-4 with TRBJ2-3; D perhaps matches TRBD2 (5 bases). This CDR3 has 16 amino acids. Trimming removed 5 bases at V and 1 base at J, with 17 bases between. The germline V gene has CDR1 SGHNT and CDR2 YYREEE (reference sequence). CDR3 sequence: CASSPSLRGGTDTQYF. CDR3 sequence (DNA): TGTGCCAGCAGTCCCTCCCTCCGGGGTGGCACAGATACGCAGTATTTT.

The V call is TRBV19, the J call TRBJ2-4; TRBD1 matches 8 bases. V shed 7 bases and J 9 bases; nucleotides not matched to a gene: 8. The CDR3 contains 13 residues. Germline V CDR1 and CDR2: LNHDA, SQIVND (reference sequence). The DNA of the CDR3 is TGTGCCAGTACCGAACAGGGGGTTAGCATTCAGTACTTC. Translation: CASTEQGVSIQYF.

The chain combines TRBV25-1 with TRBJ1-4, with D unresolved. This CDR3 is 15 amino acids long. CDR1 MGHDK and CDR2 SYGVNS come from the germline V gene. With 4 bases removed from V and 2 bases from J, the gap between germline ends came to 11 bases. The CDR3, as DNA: TGTGCCAGCAGTGCCGCGCCAGGCACTAATGAAAAACTGTTTTTT. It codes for CASSAAPGTNEKLFF.